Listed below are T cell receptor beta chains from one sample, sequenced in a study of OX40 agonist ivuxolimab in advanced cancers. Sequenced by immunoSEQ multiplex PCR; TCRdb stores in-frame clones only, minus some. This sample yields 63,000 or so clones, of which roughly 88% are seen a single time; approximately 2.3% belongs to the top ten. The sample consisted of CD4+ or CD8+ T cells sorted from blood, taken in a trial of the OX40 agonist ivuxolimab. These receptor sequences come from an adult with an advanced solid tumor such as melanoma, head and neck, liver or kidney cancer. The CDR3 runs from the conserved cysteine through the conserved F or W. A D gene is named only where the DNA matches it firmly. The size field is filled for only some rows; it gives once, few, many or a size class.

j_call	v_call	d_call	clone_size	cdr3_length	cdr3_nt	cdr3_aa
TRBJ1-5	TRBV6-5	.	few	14	TGTGCCAGCATCGTAGACGGGGAGAATCAGCCCCAGCATTTT	CASIVDGENQPQHF
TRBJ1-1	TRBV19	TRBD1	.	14	TGTGCCAGTAGTGTGGGACAGGGGAGCACTGAAGCTTTCTTT	CASSVGQGSTEAFF
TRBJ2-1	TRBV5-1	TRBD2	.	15	TGCGCCAGCAGCTTGGTCGGGGGGGCCTCAAATGAGCAGTTCTTC	CASSLVGGASNEQFF
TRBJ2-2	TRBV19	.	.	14	TGTGCCAGTAATCAGGGTCGTAACACCGGGGAGCTGTTTTTT	CASNQGRNTGELFF
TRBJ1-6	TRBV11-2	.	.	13	TGTGCCAGCAGCTTCCTGATTTCCGGAGCCCTCCACTTT	CASSFLISGALHF
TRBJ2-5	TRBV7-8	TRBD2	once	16	TGTGCCAGCAGCTTAGATGGCGGGGGGGCCTCCGAGACCCAGTACTTC	CASSLDGGGASETQYF
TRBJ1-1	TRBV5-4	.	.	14	TGTGCCAGCAGCTTGGGGACAGCGAACACTGAAGCTTTCTTT	CASSLGTANTEAFF
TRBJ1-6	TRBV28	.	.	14	TGTGCCAGCAAACCGACCACGATTAACTCACCCCTCCACTTT	CASKPTTINSPLHF
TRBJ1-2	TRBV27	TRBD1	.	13	TGTGCCAGCAGTGAAAATGGGCAGGGGGCGCATAGCTTC	CASSENGQGAHSF
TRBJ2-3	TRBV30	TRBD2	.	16	TGTGCCTGGGCTACCGGGACTAGCGGGGGAACAGATACGCAGTATTTT	CAWATGTSGGTDTQYF
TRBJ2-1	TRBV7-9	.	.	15	TGTGCCAGCAGCTTAAGACTAGGGATTTACAATGAGCAGTTCTTC	CASSLRLGIYNEQFF
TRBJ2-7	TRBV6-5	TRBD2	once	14	TGTGCCAGCAGTATAGCGGGGCCTGGGGACGAGCAGTACTTC	CASSIAGPGDEQYF
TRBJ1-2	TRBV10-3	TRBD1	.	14	TGTGCCATCAATCCCGACAGGGCGGTCTATGGCTACACCTTC	CAINPDRAVYGYTF
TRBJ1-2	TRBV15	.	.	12	TGTGCCACCAGCAGAGAAAGCTATGGCTACACCTTC	CATSRESYGYTF
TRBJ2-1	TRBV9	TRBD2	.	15	TGTGCCAGCAGCCGCGGAGCGGGAAATAACAATGAGCAGTTCTTC	CASSRGAGNNNEQFF
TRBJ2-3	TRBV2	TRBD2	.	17	TGTGCCAGCAGTCGTAAGACTAGCGGAGCTAGCACAGATACGCAGTATTTT	CASSRKTSGASTDTQYF
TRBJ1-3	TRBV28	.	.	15	TGTGCCAGCAATTCCCAGGGCCCCTCTGGAAACACCATATATTTT	CASNSQGPSGNTIYF
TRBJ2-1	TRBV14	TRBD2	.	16	TGTGCCAGCAGTCGGACTAGCGGGAGTAGCAACAATGAGCAGTTCTTC	CASSRTSGSSNNEQFF
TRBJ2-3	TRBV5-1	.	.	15	TGCGCCAGCAGCCATGATGGGGGGTCGTCAGATACGCAGTATTTT	CASSHDGGSSDTQYF
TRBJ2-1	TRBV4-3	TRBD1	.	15	TGCGCCAGCAGTAAGGGGACAGGACCCTACAATGAGCAGTTCTTC	CASSKGTGPYNEQFF
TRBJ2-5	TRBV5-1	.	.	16	TGCGCCAGCAGCTTGGGGGCCGCGGGGCCCCAAGAGACCCAGTACTTC	CASSLGAAGPQETQYF
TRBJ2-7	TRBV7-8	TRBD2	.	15	TGTGCCAGCAGCCCTGCGGGGCGGGAGGGTTACGAGCAGTACTTC	CASSPAGREGYEQYF
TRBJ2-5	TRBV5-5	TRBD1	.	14	TGTGCCAGCAGCCCACGACAGGGTCAAGAGACCCAGTACTTC	CASSPRQGQETQYF
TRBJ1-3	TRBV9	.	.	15	TGTGCCAGCAGCGAGATGGGGGTGGGAGGAAACACCATATATTTT	CASSEMGVGGNTIYF
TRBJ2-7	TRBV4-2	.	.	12	TGTGCCAGCAGCCAAGATCCGGGGAGGCAGTACTTC	CASSQDPGRQYF
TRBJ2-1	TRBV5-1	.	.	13	TGCGCCAGCAGCTTCGACCGCGCTAATGAGCAGTTCTTC	CASSFDRANEQFF
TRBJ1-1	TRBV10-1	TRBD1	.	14	TGCGCCAGCCTAGACAGGGGGGCGTACACTGAAGCTTTCTTT	CASLDRGAYTEAFF
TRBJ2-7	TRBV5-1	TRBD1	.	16	TGCGCCAGCAGCCCGGGGACCGGGACAGGGGCCCACGAGCAGTACTTC	CASSPGTGTGAHEQYF
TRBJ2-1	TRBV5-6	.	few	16	TGTGCCAGCAGCATACGAGGAGGGTCTTACTACAATGAGCAGTTCTTC	CASSIRGGSYYNEQFF
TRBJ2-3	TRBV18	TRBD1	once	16	TGTGCCAGCTCACCACCGGGGACAGGGGGACTAGATACGCAGTATTTT	CASSPPGTGGLDTQYF
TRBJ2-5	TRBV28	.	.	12	TGTGCCAGCACTACAGGGTCGGAGACCCAGTACTTC	CASTTGSETQYF
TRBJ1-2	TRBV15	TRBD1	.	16	TGTGCCACCAGCCGAGCCTCGACAGGGGGCTTTTTTGGCTACACCTTC	CATSRASTGGFFGYTF
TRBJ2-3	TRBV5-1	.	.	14	TGCGCCAGCAGCTTGGGGGGTAGCACAGATACGCAGTATTTT	CASSLGGSTDTQYF
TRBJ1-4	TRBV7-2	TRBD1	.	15	TGTGCCAGCAGCTATACAGGGGGAAGTAATGAAAAACTGTTTTTT	CASSYTGGSNEKLFF
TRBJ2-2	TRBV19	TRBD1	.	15	TGTGCCAGTAGTAGGACAGGGGGCATCACCGGGGAGCTGTTTTTT	CASSRTGGITGELFF
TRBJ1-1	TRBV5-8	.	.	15	TGTGCCAGCAGCTTGGGTGGGGGGCTGGACACTGAAGCTTTCTTT	CASSLGGGLDTEAFF
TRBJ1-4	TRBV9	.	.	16	TGTGCCAGCAGCGCCGAGGGGAGGGCCACAAATGCAAAACTGTTTTTT	CASSAEGRATNAKLFF
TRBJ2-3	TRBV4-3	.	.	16	TGCGCCAGCAGCCAAAGGTGGTGGGATGGGACAGATACGCAGTATTTT	CASSQRWWDGTDTQYF
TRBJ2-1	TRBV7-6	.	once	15	TGTGCCAGCAGCCCGGGACCGACTATCTACAATGAGCAGTTCTTC	CASSPGPTIYNEQFF
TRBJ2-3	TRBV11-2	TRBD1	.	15	TGTGCCAGCACCAAGAACAGGGGCGGCACAGATACGCAGTATTTT	CASTKNRGGTDTQYF
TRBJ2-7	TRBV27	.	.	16	TGTGCCAGCCACCCCCAATTGACAGCCAATTCGATGGAGCAGTACTTC	CASHPQLTANSMEQYF
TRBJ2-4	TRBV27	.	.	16	TGTGCCAGCAGTTTGTTAACAGGGTTGGGCAAAAACATTCAGTACTTC	CASSLLTGLGKNIQYF
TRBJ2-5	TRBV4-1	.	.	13	TGCGCCAGCAGCCAAGAGGAACCGGAGACCCAGTACTTC	CASSQEEPETQYF
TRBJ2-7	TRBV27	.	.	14	TGTGCCAGCAGTTTGGGAAGGGCTGCGGGGGAGCAGTACTTC	CASSLGRAAGEQYF
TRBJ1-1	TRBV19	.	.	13	TGTGCCAGTAGTCTCTCGGGGAGCACTGAAGCTTTCTTT	CASSLSGSTEAFF